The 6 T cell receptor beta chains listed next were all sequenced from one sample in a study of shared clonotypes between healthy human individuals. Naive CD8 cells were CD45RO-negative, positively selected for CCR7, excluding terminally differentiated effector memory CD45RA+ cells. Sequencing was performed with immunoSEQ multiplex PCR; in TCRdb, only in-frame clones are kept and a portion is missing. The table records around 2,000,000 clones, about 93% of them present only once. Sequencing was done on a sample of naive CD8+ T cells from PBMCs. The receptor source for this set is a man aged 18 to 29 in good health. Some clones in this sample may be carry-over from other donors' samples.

CDR3 nucleotides: TGTGCCAGCAGGCCTATGGTGGGGACAGGGGGTTCAGGCCGCTATGGCTACACCTTC. It specifies CASRPMVGTGGSGRYGYTF. This sequence joins TRBV7-9 and TRBJ1-2, with TRBD1 identical over 11 bases. The CDR3 runs 19 residues. Germline trimming cut 6 bases from V and 4 bases from J; bases unmatched to any gene: 19. CDR1 and CDR2 (germline): SEHNR, FQNEAQ (reference sequence).

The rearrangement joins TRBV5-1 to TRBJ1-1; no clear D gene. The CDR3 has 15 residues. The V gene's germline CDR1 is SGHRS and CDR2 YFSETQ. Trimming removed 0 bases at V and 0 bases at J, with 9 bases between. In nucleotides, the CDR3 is TGCGCCAGCAGCTTGGGGAGGCAGGTGAACACTGAAGCTTTCTTT. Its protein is CASSLGRQVNTEAFF.

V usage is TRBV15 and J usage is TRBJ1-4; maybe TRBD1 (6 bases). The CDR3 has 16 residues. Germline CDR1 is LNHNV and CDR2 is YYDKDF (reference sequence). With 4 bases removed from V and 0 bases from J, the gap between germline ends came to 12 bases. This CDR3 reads CATSTTGIATNEKLFF. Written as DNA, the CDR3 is TGTGCCACCAGCACCACAGGGATTGCAACTAATGAAAAACTGTTTTTT. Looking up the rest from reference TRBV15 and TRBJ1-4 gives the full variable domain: DAMVIQNPRYQVTQFGKPVTLSCSQTLNHNVMYWYQQKSSQAPKLLFHYYDKDFNNEADTPDNFQSRRPNTSFCFLDIRSPGLGDTAMYLCATSTTGIATNEKLFFGSGTQLSVL.

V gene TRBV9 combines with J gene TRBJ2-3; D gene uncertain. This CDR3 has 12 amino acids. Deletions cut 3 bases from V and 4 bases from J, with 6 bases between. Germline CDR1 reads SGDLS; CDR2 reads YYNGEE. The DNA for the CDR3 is TGTGCCAGCAGCGGCCCTTCAGATACGCAGTATTTT. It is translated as CASSGPSDTQYF.

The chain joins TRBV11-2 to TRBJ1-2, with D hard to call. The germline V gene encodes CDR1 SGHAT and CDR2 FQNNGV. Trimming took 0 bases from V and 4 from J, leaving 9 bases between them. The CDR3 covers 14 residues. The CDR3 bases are TGTGCCAGCAGCTTAGATGGGTTAGCCTATGGCTACACCTTC. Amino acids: CASSLDGLAYGYTF.

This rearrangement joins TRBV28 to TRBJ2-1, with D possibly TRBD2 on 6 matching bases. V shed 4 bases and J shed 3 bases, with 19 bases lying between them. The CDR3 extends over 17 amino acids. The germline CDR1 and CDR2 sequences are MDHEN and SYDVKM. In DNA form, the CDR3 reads TGTGCCAGCAGTTCCCCCCTGGAGGGAGTAGACTACAATGAGCAGTTCTTC. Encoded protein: CASSSPLEGVDYNEQFF.